The source of this TCR beta chain is a study of T cell changes during pregnancy in multiple sclerosis. The germline gives CDR1 LGHNA, CDR2 YNFKEQ. The CDR3 is 15 residues long. V was clipped by 3 bases and J by 7 bases; unmatched bases: 9. The protocol was immunoSEQ multiplex PCR, while the TCRdb copy is restricted to in-frame clones and leaves out a portion. The sample comprises about 46,000 clones, approximately 89% of which are singletons, and 2.5% to 3% rests with the top ten. The TCR comes from a female donor with multiple sclerosis, enrolled in a pregnancy study. Sample: CD8+ T cells from peripheral blood mononuclear cells, taken in the second trimester of pregnancy. V is TRBV4-2 and J is TRBJ1-1; 9 bases match TRBD1. The CDR3 protein is CASSQTGQGSFEAFF. The CDR3 coding sequence is TGTGCCAGCAGCCAGACCGGACAGGGGAGTTTTGAAGCTTTCTTT.